The text below deals with one T cell receptor beta chain. Its antigen is unknown. The data were taken from a study of human versus mouse CDR3 diversity and MHC coevolution. Overall study context: Between about 0.6 x 10^7 and 1.6 x 10^7 valid reads came from each sample.

Study results and limitations: Humans had the largest estimated TCR beta repertoire, 1.5 million to 2 million clonotypes.

Naive CD4 T cells, CD45RO-negative and CD62L-positive, were flow-sorted from PBMCs. This CDR3 contains 16 residues. In germline, CDR1 is KGHSH, CDR2 LQKENI. Between the trimmed V and J ends, which lost 1 base and 1 base, there was a span of 13 bases. The repertoire was sequenced with immunoSEQ multiplex PCR; TCRdb's copy has only in-frame clones and lacks some. The profile covers roughly 86,000 clones, with roughly 95% appearing a single time and approximately 1.4% taken by the ten largest. This chain links TRBV18 with TRBJ1-2; a weak D match, TRBD1 (6 bases). The TCR sequence derives from a person aged 30-69 years in good health. Sequenced sample: naive CD4+ T cells from blood. The subset is: CD45RO-negative CD62L-positive naive CD4 T cells. CDR3 loop: CASSPLGQTLNYGYTF. The CDR3, as DNA: TGTGCCAGCTCACCACTCGGACAGACACTTAACTATGGCTACACCTTC.